The clone carrying this T cell receptor (beta chain) was observed at least ten times. Using RNA transcripts as the source, TCR beta CDR3 regions were amplified. HTBI primers were the set used in a first-round RT-PCR of the TCR CDR3. In TCRdb, the multiplex PCR reads were re-called with MiXCR into one record per CDR3 protein. The repertoire holds roughly 530,000 distinct CDR3 sequences, with approximately 17% as singletons. These data come from a study of T cells in Graves' hyperthyroidism and ophthalmopathy. CDR1 MDHEN and CDR2 SYDVKM come from the germline V gene. Trimming pared 8 bases from V and 3 bases from J, leaving 13 bases between. The CDR3 loop spans 13 amino acids.

The chain combines TRBV28 with TRBJ1-1; D remains ambiguous. Sequenced input: blood. The receptor comes from a woman younger than 35 with Graves' ophthalmopathy. The CDR3 spells CASQVRRDTEAFF. CDR3 DNA: TGTGCCAGCCAGGTGCGGAGGGACACTGAAGCTTTCTTT.